This TCR beta chain was captured by sequencing in a study of OX40 agonist ivuxolimab in advanced cancers. The wider study: Eligibility rules accepted prior anti-PD-1, anti-PD-L1 or anti-CTLA-4 therapy, and 30% to 40% had some. General study findings and limits: By week 6 at 0.1 to 3.0 mg/kg, blood CD4+ and CD8+ T cells had expanded clonally.

About this clone: Its specificity is unknown.

Only in-frame clones appear in the TCRdb table, and some are missing; sequencing was by immunoSEQ multiplex PCR. The sample gives tens of thousands of clones, about four fifths of which show up once; 5.5% to 7% is in the top ten. Trimming pared 2 bases from V and 0 bases from J, leaving 10 bases between. This CDR3 has 16 amino acids. This TCR came from an adult with an advanced solid tumor such as melanoma, head and neck, liver or kidney cancer. This chain uses TRBV6-7 with TRBJ1-4; D gene uncertain. TRBV6-7 is given ORF status, its function remaining uncertain. Sequencing was performed on CD4+ or CD8+ T cells sorted from blood, taken in a trial of the OX40 agonist ivuxolimab. Here the CDR3 reads CASSYKPTPTNEKLFF. The DNA for the CDR3 is TGTGCCAGCAGTTACAAACCCACTCCAACTAATGAAAAACTGTTTTTT.